This note documents a single TCR beta chain sequence. Its antigen is unknown. The sample belongs to a study of yellow fever vaccine responses in identical twins. Study-level results: Twins' vaccine T cell responses were reported to seem partly convergent and partly personalized.

Via MiXCR, TCRdb re-called the RT-PCR reads, giving one row per CDR3 protein. The data contain about 18,000 distinct CDR3 sequences, approximately 60% of them seen just once; the ten biggest clones take up approximately 8%. Germline V gene lookup returns CDR1 DFQATT and CDR2 SNEGSKA (reference sequence). The germline V and J ends were trimmed by 1 base and 3 bases, with 6 bases remaining between them. CDR3 length equals 12 residues. The input for sequencing was T cells from blood (PBMCs), unsorted or a sorted subset (not recorded which), taken before or after yellow fever vaccination (not recorded which). The chain carries TRBV20-1 and TRBJ1-2; tentative D call: TRBD1 (5 bases). The sequence derives from a woman between 18 and 29 years old who received the yellow fever vaccine. In DNA, the CDR3 is TGCAGTGCTAGAGTAGGGGACTATGGCTACACCTTC. Encoded protein: CSARVGDYGYTF.